The rows below give T cell receptor beta chains drawn from one sample of a study of neurological immune-mediated disorders. TCRdb processed the 5' RACE reads anew with MiXCR; each CDR3 protein has one entry. The table has over 90,000 distinct CDR3 sequences, 11% seen once; the top ten hold around 3.3%. Sequenced input: PBMCs. Every receptor here comes from a female donor with HTLV-1-associated myelopathy (HAM/TSP). The CDR3 runs from the conserved cysteine through the conserved F or W. D genes are given only for firm matches. Clone size is given for some rows only: seen once, a few or many times, or a class if the clone is expanded.

d_call	clone_size	j_call	v_call	cdr3_nt	cdr3_aa
-	many	TRBJ1-2	TRBV5-1	TGCGCCAGCAGCCTGGTGGGGGGGCGTCCTGATGGCTACACCTTC	CASSLVGGRPDGYTF
-	many	TRBJ1-4	TRBV6-5	TGTGCCAGCCTTGTCTGCCCCGGCGAAAAACTGTTTTTT	CASLVCPGEKLFF
-	many	TRBJ2-7	TRBV12-3/TRBV12-4	TGTGCCAGCAGTTTACAGGGGATCGAGCAGTACTTC	CASSLQGIEQYF
-	many	TRBJ1-2	TRBV20-1	TGCAGTGCTAGCCCTTCCCATCACCAAGGCTACACCTTC	CSASPSHHQGYTF
-	many	TRBJ2-5	TRBV5-6	TGTGCCAGCAGTTTAGATCTCCGAGCGGACAGCCAAGAGACCCAGTACTTC	CASSLDLRADSQETQYF
TRBD2	many	TRBJ2-3	TRBV9	TGTGCCAGCAGCGCAGACGGGACTAGCGGGGGAACGCAGTATTTT	CASSADGTSGGTQYF
-	many	TRBJ2-3	TRBV7-2	TGTGCCAGCAGCACCAGCTCTGGGGCGGATACGCAGTATTTT	CASSTSSGADTQYF
TRBD1	many	TRBJ1-2	TRBV20-1	TGCAGTGCCCACGTAGACAGGGACTATGGCTACACCTTC	CSAHVDRDYGYTF
-	few	TRBJ2-3	TRBV5-1	TGCGCCAGCAGCTTTTCATATAACACAGATACGCAGTATTTT	CASSFSYNTDTQYF
TRBD1	few	TRBJ1-5	TRBV7-6	TGTGCCAGCAGCCCCGGGACAGGGAGTCAGCCCCAGCATTTT	CASSPGTGSQPQHF
-	many	TRBJ2-2	TRBV5-1	TGCGCCAGCAGTTTCGACTTCACCGGGGAGCTGTTTTTT	CASSFDFTGELFF
-	many	TRBJ1-1	TRBV20-1	TGCAGTGCCCCCCGGGGGTTGAACACTGAAGCTTTCTTT	CSAPRGLNTEAFF
TRBD1	many	TRBJ2-3	TRBV6-5	TGTGCCAGCAGAGACAGGGAGTATGGCGCAGATACGCAGTATTTT	CASRDREYGADTQYF
-	many	TRBJ2-1	TRBV10-3	TGTGCCATCAAACTACAGGGTGGAGATGGAAATGAGCAGTTCTTC	CAIKLQGGDGNEQFF
-	many	TRBJ2-7	TRBV28	TGTGCCAGCAGTTTTCGGAGGGGAGGTAGAGAGCAGTACTTC	CASSFRRGGREQYF
TRBD1	many	TRBJ1-1	TRBV2	TGTGCCATTTCGACAGGGCTGAACACTGAAGCTTTCTTT	CAISTGLNTEAFF
-	many	TRBJ2-1	TRBV7-9	TGTGCCAGCAGCCGGACATCCAATGAGCAGTTCTTC	CASSRTSNEQFF
-	many	TRBJ2-2	TRBV7-2	TGTGCCAGCAGCCCCCGCGCCCAGGCAGCCACCGGGGAGCTGTTTTTT	CASSPRAQAATGELFF
-	many	TRBJ2-5	TRBV2	TGTGCCAGCAGTCTTAGACGGAACCAAGAGACCCAGTACTTC	CASSLRRNQETQYF
-	many	TRBJ2-1	TRBV7-8	TGTGCCAGCAGCAGAGTACCCGGCGAGATGAACAATGAGCAGTTCTTC	CASSRVPGEMNNEQFF
-	-	TRBJ2-7	TRBV29-1	TGCAGCGTTGGGTTGGACGGCTACGAGCAGTACTTC	CSVGLDGYEQYF
-	many	TRBJ2-7	TRBV12-3/TRBV12-4	TGTGCCAGCAGTTTGGAGAGAGGCAGGTCCTACGAGCAGTACTTC	CASSLERGRSYEQYF
TRBD1	many	TRBJ1-4	TRBV10-3	TGTGCCACCCGGGACAGGGCGAATGAAAAACTGTTTTTT	CATRDRANEKLFF
-	many	TRBJ1-5	TRBV5-5	TGTGCCAGCAGCTTGTTTCCACCAGGGTTGAGCAATCAGCCCCAGCATTTT	CASSLFPPGLSNQPQHF
TRBD1	many	TRBJ2-3	TRBV27	TGTGCCAGCGAAAGTGAGGGACAGGTGACAAGAGCACAGATAAGCGTTACGCAGTATTTT	CASESEGQVTRAQISVTQYF
-	-	TRBJ2-3	TRBV7-9	TGTGCCAGCAGCTTAGATGGGGTTTCCACAGATACGCAGTATTTT	CASSLDGVSTDTQYF
TRBD2	many	TRBJ2-3	TRBV7-2	TGTGCCAGCAGCTTATACGGGGGGGGCACAGATACGCAGTATTTT	CASSLYGGGTDTQYF
-	-	TRBJ2-7	TRBV28	TGTGCCAGCAGTTTAAGGCCCAGCTCCTACGAGCAGTACTTC	CASSLRPSSYEQYF
-	-	TRBJ2-7	TRBV4-1	TGCGCCAGCAGCCAATTTACTCCTCCAGGCGAGCAGTACTTC	CASSQFTPPGEQYF
TRBD2	many	TRBJ2-3	TRBV7-2	TGTGCCAGCAGCTTAGCAATAGCGGGGGGGCCGGCAGATACGCAGTATTTT	CASSLAIAGGPADTQYF
-	-	TRBJ2-1	TRBV12-3/TRBV12-4	TGTGCCAGCAGTTCTCAAGGATATGAGCAGTTCTTC	CASSSQGYEQFF
-	-	TRBJ2-1	TRBV5-1	TGCGCCAGCAGCTTAGCACATGAGCAGTTCTTC	CASSLAHEQFF